This record looks at one T cell receptor beta chain sequence and its context. The data belong to a study of shared clonotypes between healthy human individuals. CD8 cells regarded as naive lacked CD45RO, were positively chosen for CCR7, and omitted terminally differentiated effector memory CD45RA+ cells. V lost 4 bases to trimming and J lost 1 base, with 17 bases between them. The CDR3 contains 16 residues. In germline, CDR1 is MNHNS, CDR2 SASEGT. Data came from immunoSEQ multiplex PCR; TCRdb stores just in-frame clones and leaves some out. In the table there are over 2 million clones, over 85% of which are singletons.

Sequenced input: naive CD8+ T cells sorted from blood. The origin of this receptor is a man between 18 and 29 years old in good health. The V and J genes are TRBV6-1 and TRBJ2-7, with a possible D match to TRBD2 (6 bases). The CDR3 coding sequence is TGTGCCAGCAGTGGGCCCCTAGCGACATTATCCTACGAGCAGTACTTC. Translating gives CASSGPLATLSYEQYF.